This section outlines one TCR beta chain sequence together with its context. In germline, CDR1 is LNHNV, CDR2 YYDKDF (reference sequence). Trimming took 3 bases from V and 3 from J, leaving 12 bases between them. The CDR3 extends over 14 amino acids. The source of the sample is a study of T cell changes during pregnancy in multiple sclerosis. Data came from immunoSEQ multiplex PCR; TCRdb stores just in-frame clones and leaves some out. This table has roughly 100,000 clones, roughly nine tenths appearing once. This sequence was found in a female donor with multiple sclerosis, enrolled in a pregnancy study. This specimen consisted of peripheral blood, obtained after pregnancy. The chain couples TRBV15 to TRBJ2-7, with a weak D call TRBD1 (6 bases). For the CDR3, the DNA is TGTGCCACCAGCAGTGCAGGACAGCACTACGAGCAGTACTTC. It yields the protein CATSSAGQHYEQYF.